The rows below give T cell receptor beta chains drawn from one sample of a study of shared clonotypes between healthy human individuals. The data were produced by immunoSEQ multiplex PCR, yet TCRdb's version contains in-frame clones alone and is incomplete. The table shows around 610,000 clones, with approximately 96% occurring only once. The sequenced sample consisted of naive CD8+ T cells sorted from blood. These receptors were taken from a woman in her twenties or thirties in good health. CDR3s include the opening cysteine and the closing phenylalanine or tryptophan. D genes are given only for firm matches. Not every row has a clone size; where given, it reads once, few, many or a size class.

J | size | V | D | CDR3 | DNA
TRBJ1-4 | - | TRBV5-5 | - | CASSPTGKTSEKLFF | TGTGCCAGCAGTCCAACGGGGAAAACGTCGGAAAAACTGTTTTTT
TRBJ2-7 | - | TRBV27 | TRBD2 | CASSPRDYSLLGEQYF | TGTGCCAGCAGTCCTCGGGACTACTCTCTCCTCGGCGAGCAGTACTTC
TRBJ1-3 | - | TRBV7-9 | - | CASSLGAAGNTIYF | TGTGCCAGCAGCTTGGGGGCAGCTGGAAACACCATATATTTT
TRBJ2-7 | - | TRBV29-1 | TRBD1 | CSVEGDSSYEQYF | TGCAGCGTTGAAGGGGACAGCTCCTACGAGCAGTACTTC
TRBJ2-7 | - | TRBV2 | - | CASSSVYEQYF | TGTGCCAGCAGTTCGGTATACGAGCAGTACTTC
TRBJ2-7 | once | TRBV5-4 | TRBD1 | CASSSGDSSYEQYF | TGTGCCAGCAGCAGTGGGGACAGCTCCTACGAGCAGTACTTC
TRBJ2-1 | once | TRBV27 | - | CASSLWRGEGYNEQFF | TGTGCCAGCAGTTTATGGAGGGGGGAGGGTTACAATGAGCAGTTCTTC
TRBJ2-7 | - | TRBV5-6 | - | CASSLGAYYEQYF | TGTGCCAGCAGCTTGGGGGCTTACTACGAGCAGTACTTC
TRBJ2-3 | - | TRBV29-1 | TRBD1 | CSVGGQGANTQYF | TGCAGCGTAGGGGGACAGGGGGCAAATACGCAGTATTTT
TRBJ2-7 | - | TRBV28 | TRBD1 | CASSLWGQDLKGYEQYF | TGTGCCAGCAGTTTATGGGGACAGGACCTCAAAGGGTACGAGCAGTACTTC
TRBJ1-2 | - | TRBV27 | - | CASSLQGPGLYGYTF | TGTGCCAGCAGTTTACAGGGGCCGGGTCTTTATGGCTACACCTTC
TRBJ2-7 | - | TRBV19 | - | CASSDSYEQYF | TGTGCCAGTAGCGACAGCTACGAGCAGTACTTC
TRBJ2-1 | - | TRBV19 | TRBD1 | CASTPGTGLGEQFF | TGTGCCAGTACGCCAGGGACAGGGCTAGGAGAGCAGTTCTTC
TRBJ2-5 | - | TRBV5-4 | TRBD1 | CASSLENRGAETQYF | TGTGCCAGCAGCTTGGAGAACAGGGGAGCAGAGACCCAGTACTTC
TRBJ1-5 | - | TRBV27 | - | CASSLQAGDQPQHF | TGTGCCAGCAGTTTACAGGCGGGGGATCAGCCCCAGCATTTT
TRBJ1-3 | - | TRBV5-8 | - | CASSLSAAGGNTIYF | TGTGCCAGCAGCTTGTCGGCAGCTGGGGGAAACACCATATATTTT
TRBJ2-1 | - | TRBV2 | TRBD2 | CASSEALAGGGYEQFF | TGTGCCAGCAGTGAAGCGCTAGCGGGAGGGGGGTATGAGCAGTTCTTC
TRBJ2-7 | - | TRBV5-6 | - | CASSSEGGYEQYF | TGTGCCAGCAGCTCGGAGGGCGGATACGAGCAGTACTTC
TRBJ1-1 | - | TRBV27 | - | CASRKGRTHLRVDTEAFF | TGTGCCAGCAGGAAAGGGAGGACACATCTGCGTGTCGACACTGAAGCTTTCTTT
TRBJ2-3 | - | TRBV27 | - | CASSLGRVRFDTQYF | TGTGCCAGCAGTTTGGGTAGGGTTAGATTTGATACGCAGTATTTT
TRBJ2-5 | - | TRBV10-2 | - | CASSGNRDKETQYF | TGCGCCAGCAGTGGGAACCGGGACAAAGAGACCCAGTACTTC
TRBJ2-5 | once | TRBV6-1 | TRBD2 | CASSERTSGQETQYF | TGTGCCAGCAGTGAACGGACTAGCGGCCAAGAGACCCAGTACTTC
TRBJ2-5 | - | TRBV6-5 | - | CASSYSIAREETQYF | TGTGCCAGCAGTTACTCCATCGCCAGGGAAGAGACCCAGTACTTC
TRBJ2-7 | - | TRBV27 | TRBD1 | CASSHRGFYEQYF | TGTGCCAGCAGTCACAGGGGGTTTTACGAGCAGTACTTC
TRBJ2-1 | - | TRBV6-5 | - | CASSLASASNEQFF | TGTGCCAGCAGTTTAGCTAGCGCATCCAATGAGCAGTTCTTC
TRBJ2-3 | - | TRBV9 | - | CASSVPDGWVDTQYF | TGTGCCAGCAGCGTTCCGGACGGGTGGGTGGATACGCAGTATTTT
TRBJ2-3 | - | TRBV5-6 | - | CASSSQETLYTDTQYF | TGTGCCAGCAGCTCCCAAGAGACACTTTACACAGATACGCAGTATTTT
TRBJ2-2 | - | TRBV5-5 | - | CASSWGGNTGELFF | TGTGCCAGCAGCTGGGGAGGGAACACCGGGGAGCTGTTTTTT
TRBJ2-3 | - | TRBV7-9 | - | CASSFKRGGEGTDTQYF | TGTGCCAGCAGCTTCAAGCGAGGGGGTGAGGGCACAGATACGCAGTATTTT
TRBJ1-2 | once | TRBV19 | - | CASSLTRGGNYGYTF | TGTGCCAGTAGCCTTACCCGGGGCGGAAACTATGGCTACACCTTC
TRBJ2-7 | - | TRBV28 | - | CASSWVAETGAYEQYF | TGTGCCAGCAGCTGGGTAGCGGAAACCGGGGCCTACGAGCAGTACTTC
TRBJ2-1 | - | TRBV11-1 | TRBD2 | CASNWASGTNEQFF | TGTGCCAGCAACTGGGCTAGCGGGACCAATGAGCAGTTCTTC
TRBJ2-5 | - | TRBV5-8 | TRBD1 | CASSSGQGEGETQYF | TGTGCCAGCAGCTCAGGACAGGGAGAAGGGGAGACCCAGTACTTC
TRBJ1-5 | - | TRBV2 | - | CASSIGPPTQPQHF | TGTGCCAGCAGTATCGGACCGCCAACCCAGCCCCAGCATTTT
TRBJ2-1 | - | TRBV11-2 | TRBD2 | CASSSGTSGRIGEQFF | TGTGCCAGCAGCTCAGGGACTAGCGGGAGGATTGGTGAGCAGTTCTTC
TRBJ2-7 | - | TRBV23-1 | TRBD2 | CASGRPSGSSYEQYF | TGCGCCAGCGGCCGGCCGAGCGGGAGTTCCTACGAGCAGTACTTC
TRBJ1-1 | - | TRBV7-9 | - | CASSSPGVTEAFF | TGTGCCAGCAGCTCGCCAGGGGTCACTGAAGCTTTCTTT
TRBJ2-4 | - | TRBV27 | - | CASSFGGRQNIQYF | TGTGCCAGCAGTTTTGGGGGCAGACAAAACATTCAGTACTTC
TRBJ2-5 | - | TRBV5-1 | - | CASSLFRQGGRETQYF | TGCGCCAGCAGTTTGTTTAGACAGGGAGGAAGAGAGACCCAGTACTTC
TRBJ1-2 | few | TRBV29-1 | TRBD1 | CSVVGEDRGHGYTF | TGCAGCGTTGTAGGTGAGGACAGGGGTCATGGCTACACCTTC
TRBJ2-2 | - | TRBV13 | TRBD1 | CASTGQGSGGELFF | TGTGCCAGCACCGGACAGGGATCGGGCGGGGAGCTGTTTTTT
TRBJ2-1 | - | TRBV9 | - | CASSVGDWGNEQFF | TGTGCCAGCAGCGTGGGGGACTGGGGGAATGAGCAGTTCTTC
TRBJ2-2 | - | TRBV19 | - | CASIRVDTGELFF | TGTGCCAGTATACGGGTTGACACCGGGGAGCTGTTTTTT
TRBJ2-7 | - | TRBV15 | - | CATSRALEGIHNEQYF | TGTGCCACCAGCAGAGCTCTCGAGGGGATTCATAACGAGCAGTACTTC
TRBJ2-5 | - | TRBV5-1 | - | CASSSDRTTQETQYF | TGCGCCAGCAGCTCGGATAGGACAACCCAAGAGACCCAGTACTTC
TRBJ2-7 | - | TRBV28 | - | CASSTWTPSSYEQYF | TGTGCCAGCAGTACATGGACACCGAGCTCCTACGAGCAGTACTTC
TRBJ2-7 | - | TRBV7-9 | - | CASRGWGASHEQYF | TGTGCCAGCAGGGGATGGGGGGCGTCCCACGAGCAGTACTTC
TRBJ2-1 | - | TRBV28 | TRBD2 | CASSLLAGGFNEQFF | TGTGCCAGCAGTCTACTAGCGGGAGGGTTCAATGAGCAGTTCTTC
TRBJ1-4 | - | TRBV5-4 | - | CASSFLGTNEKLFF | TGTGCCAGCAGCTTTTTGGGAACTAATGAAAAACTGTTTTTT
TRBJ2-3 | once | TRBV6-5 | TRBD2 | CASSLAGGHTDTQYF | TGTGCCAGCAGTCTAGCGGGAGGACACACAGATACGCAGTATTTT